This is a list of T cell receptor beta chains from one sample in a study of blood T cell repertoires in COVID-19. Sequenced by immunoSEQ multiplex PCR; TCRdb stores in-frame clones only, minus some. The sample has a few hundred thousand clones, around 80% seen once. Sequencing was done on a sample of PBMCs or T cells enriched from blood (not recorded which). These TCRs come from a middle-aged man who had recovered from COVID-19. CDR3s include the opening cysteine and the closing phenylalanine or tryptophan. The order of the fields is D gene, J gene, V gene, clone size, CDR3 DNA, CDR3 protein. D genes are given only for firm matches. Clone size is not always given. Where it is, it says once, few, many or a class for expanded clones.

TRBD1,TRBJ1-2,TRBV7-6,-,TGTGCCAGCAGCCCAGGGGGCAATGGCTACACCTTC,CASSPGGNGYTF
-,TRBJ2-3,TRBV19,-,TGTGCCAGTAGTATTCCCGGCAGGGGCACAGATACGCAGTATTTT,CASSIPGRGTDTQYF
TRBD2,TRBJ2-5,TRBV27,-,TGTGCCAGCAGTTCCCAGCGGGAGGGCCTAGGGGAGACCCAGTACTTC,CASSSQREGLGETQYF
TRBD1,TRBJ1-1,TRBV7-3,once,TGTGCCAGCAGCCTACGACAGGGGACAGAAGCTTTCTTT,CASSLRQGTEAFF
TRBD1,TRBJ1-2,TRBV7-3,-,TGTGCCAGCAGCCTGGACGGACAGGGAAACTATGGCTACACCTTC,CASSLDGQGNYGYTF
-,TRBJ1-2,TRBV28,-,TGTGCCAGCAGTCAGCAGGGGGGCTACACCTTC,CASSQQGGYTF
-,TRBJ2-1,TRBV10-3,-,TGTGCCATCAGTGAGTATAGCGGCAATGAGCAGTTCTTC,CAISEYSGNEQFF
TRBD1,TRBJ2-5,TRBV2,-,TGTGCCAGCCACAGGGGCGGCGGGGAGACCCAGTACTTC,CASHRGGGETQYF
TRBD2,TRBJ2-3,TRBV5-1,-,TGCGCCAGCAGCTTGACCGGGACTAGCGTTTACGCAGATACGCAGTATTTT,CASSLTGTSVYADTQYF
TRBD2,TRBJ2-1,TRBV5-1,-,TGCGCCAGCAGCCCACCAACTAGCGGGGGATACAATGAGCAGTTCTTC,CASSPPTSGGYNEQFF
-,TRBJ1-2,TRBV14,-,TGTGCCAGCAGCCCGAGTATGGGGCGGGGGCATGTAGTTGGCTACACCTTC,CASSPSMGRGHVVGYTF
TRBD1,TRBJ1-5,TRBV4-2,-,TGTGCCAGCAGCCAAATCCCCCGGGACAGGGGGCTTCAGCCCCAGCATTTT,CASSQIPRDRGLQPQHF
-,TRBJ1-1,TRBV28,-,TGTGCCAGCAGTCTATCCGCCCCCCTCCTGACAGATGAAGCTTTCTTT,CASSLSAPLLTDEAFF
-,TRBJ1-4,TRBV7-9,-,TGTGCCAGCAGCCTCGCGGGCAGGATTAATGAAAAACTGTTTTTT,CASSLAGRINEKLFF
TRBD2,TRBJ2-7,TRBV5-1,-,TGCGCCAGCAGCTTAGCGGGAGTAGTGTGGGAGCAGTACTTC,CASSLAGVVWEQYF
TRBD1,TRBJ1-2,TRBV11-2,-,TGTGCCAGCAGCGTTGGACAGGGGTGGTATGGCTACACCTTC,CASSVGQGWYGYTF
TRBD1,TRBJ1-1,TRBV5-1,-,TGCGCCAGCAGCGCCTCCGGGACAGGGAACACTGAAGCTTTCTTT,CASSASGTGNTEAFF
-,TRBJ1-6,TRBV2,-,TGTGCCAGCAACCCGAGATTTAATTCACCCCTCCACTTT,CASNPRFNSPLHF
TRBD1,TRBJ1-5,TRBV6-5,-,TGTGCCAGTGCCGGGACAGGGGGCGATCAGCCCCAGCATTTT,CASAGTGGDQPQHF
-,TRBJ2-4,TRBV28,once,TGTGCCAGCAGTCCAGCTCCAGGACCCACTAGAACTTTTACCAAAAACATTCAGTACTTC,CASSPAPGPTRTFTKNIQYF
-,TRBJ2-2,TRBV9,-,TGTGCCAGCAGCCCTCGGGTCGGCATAAACACCGGGGAGCTGTTTTTT,CASSPRVGINTGELFF
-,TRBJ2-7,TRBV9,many,TGTGCCAGCAGCGTAGATGACAGTGGCCACGAGCAGTACTTC,CASSVDDSGHEQYF
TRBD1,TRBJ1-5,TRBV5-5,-,TGTGCCAGCAGCCCCGGGACAGGCAATCAGCCCCAGCATTTT,CASSPGTGNQPQHF
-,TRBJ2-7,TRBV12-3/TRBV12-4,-,TGTGCCAGCGGAACTCAGGATTGGGGCGCAAAGTACTTC,CASGTQDWGAKYF
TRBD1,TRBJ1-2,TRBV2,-,TGTGCCAGCAGAGGACAGGGAGAGAGAGGCTACACCTTC,CASRGQGERGYTF
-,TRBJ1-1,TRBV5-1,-,TGCGCCAGCAGCTTGGCCCTTGGGCCCACTGAAGCTTTCTTT,CASSLALGPTEAFF
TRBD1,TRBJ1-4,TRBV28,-,TGTGCCAGCAGTTTAGGACAGGTTGTAACTAATGAAAAACTGTTTTTT,CASSLGQVVTNEKLFF
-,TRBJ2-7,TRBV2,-,TGTGCCAGCAACAGGGAACGTGGCGAGCAGTACTTC,CASNRERGEQYF
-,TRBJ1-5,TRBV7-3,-,TGTGCCAGCAGCTTATGGCAGTTATATAGCAATCAGCCCCAGCATTTT,CASSLWQLYSNQPQHF
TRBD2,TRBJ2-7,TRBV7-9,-,TGTGCCAGCAGCTTAACTAGCGGCTACGAGCAGTACTTC,CASSLTSGYEQYF
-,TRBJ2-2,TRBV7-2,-,TGTGCCAGCACCCTAGGCGGGGCAGGGAAATCCGGGGAGCTGTTTTTT,CASTLGGAGKSGELFF
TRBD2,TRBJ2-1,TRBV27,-,TGTGCCAGCAGTTCAGTCCCGGGACTAGCGGGAGGGCCTCTGTATGAGCAGTTCTTC,CASSSVPGLAGGPLYEQFF
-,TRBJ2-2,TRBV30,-,TGTGCCTGGATCCGACAGGTCAACACCGGGGAGCTGTTTTTT,CAWIRQVNTGELFF
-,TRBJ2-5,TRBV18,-,TGTGCCAGCTCACCAGGGGCCGCCGAGGAGACCCAGTACTTC,CASSPGAAEETQYF
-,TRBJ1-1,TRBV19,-,TGTGCCAGTAGTATAACTTTTGGAGGGCGGTCGAACACTGAAGCTTTCTTT,CASSITFGGRSNTEAFF
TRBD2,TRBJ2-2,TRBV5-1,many,TGCGCCAGCAGCTTAAACCGAGCGGGAGCGACCGCCGGGGAGCTGTTTTTT,CASSLNRAGATAGELFF
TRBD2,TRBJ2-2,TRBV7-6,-,TGTGCCAGCAGCTTAGAGGGAGGGACCGGGGGCACCGGGGAGCTGTTTTTT,CASSLEGGTGGTGELFF
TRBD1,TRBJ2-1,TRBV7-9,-,TGTGCCAGCAGCTTAACTCCCGGGACAGGGGACAATGAGCAGTTCTTC,CASSLTPGTGDNEQFF
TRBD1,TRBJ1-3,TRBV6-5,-,TGTGCCAGCCCCTCCGGGACAGGGGGGAACACCATATATTTT,CASPSGTGGNTIYF
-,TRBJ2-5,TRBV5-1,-,TGCGCCAGCAGCTTGGGTCTCGGGCCGGGGGAGACCCAGTACTTC,CASSLGLGPGETQYF
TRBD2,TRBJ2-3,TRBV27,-,TGTGCCAGCAGTTCTGCGGGAGGCCCAGATACGCAGTATTTT,CASSSAGGPDTQYF